Described below is a single TCR beta chain sequence and its context. The target antigen is unknown. PCR used 60 Vbeta primers and 13 Jbeta primers. TCRdb's table, derived via immunoSEQ multiplex PCR, lists solely in-frame clones and lacks some. The sample lists about 85,000 clones; over 60% were seen once. The sample comes from a study of cytomegalovirus exposure and HLA in healthy donors. About the research overall: An earlier analysis found fewer than 140 million unique TCR beta sequences from about 179 million T cells.

All donors participated as healthy donors of bone marrow. Study results and limitations: Earlier results showed most TCR beta V segments being productive about 90% or about 30% of the time.

Trimming removed 3 bases from V and 2 bases from J; junction bases left unmatched: 4. Germline V gene lookup returns CDR1 KGHSH and CDR2 LQKENI. The CDR3 sequence is 14 residues long. This clonotype originated in a man aged 30 to 45 in good health and CMV-seronegative. The sample taken for sequencing was PBMCs. This chain links TRBV18 with TRBJ2-7; 7 bases agree with TRBD2. The CDR3 nucleotides read TGTGCCAGCTCACCCAGCGGGACGACCTACGAGCAGTACTTC. This codes for CASSPSGTTYEQYF.